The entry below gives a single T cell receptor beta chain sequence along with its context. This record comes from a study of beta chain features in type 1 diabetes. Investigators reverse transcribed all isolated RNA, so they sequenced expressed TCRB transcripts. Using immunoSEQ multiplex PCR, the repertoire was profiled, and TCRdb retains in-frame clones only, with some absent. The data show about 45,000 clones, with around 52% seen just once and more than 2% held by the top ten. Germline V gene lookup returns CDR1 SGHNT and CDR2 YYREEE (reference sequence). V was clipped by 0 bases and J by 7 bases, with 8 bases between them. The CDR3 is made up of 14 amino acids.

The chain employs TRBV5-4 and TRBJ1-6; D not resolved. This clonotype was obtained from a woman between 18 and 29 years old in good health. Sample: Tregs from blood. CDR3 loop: CASSLELPNSPLHF. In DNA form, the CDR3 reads TGTGCCAGCAGCTTGGAACTGCCGAATTCACCCCTCCACTTT.